This T cell receptor beta chain was captured by sequencing in a study of T cell responses to AZD1222 COVID-19 vaccine. The V gene lost 1 base and the J gene lost 6 bases, with 16 bases spanning the gap. The CDR3 totals 15 residues. CDR1 is SGHRS, CDR2 YFSETQ, per germline. TCRdb keeps only in-frame clones here, not all; method: immunoSEQ multiplex PCR. The data hold 90,000 to 120,000 clones, with 92% observed a single time. This sequence originates from an adult who received the AZD1222 COVID-19 vaccine. The chain employs TRBV5-1 and TRBJ1-2, with D hard to call. Material: peripheral blood, obtained 28 days after the second AZD1222 dose. The CDR3 region is CASSLMASGGDGYTF. In DNA form, the CDR3 reads TGCGCCAGCAGCTTGATGGCGTCAGGCGGTGATGGCTACACCTTC. The variable domain in full, completed from reference TRBV5-1 and TRBJ1-2, reads KAGVTQTPRYLIKTRGQQVTLSCSPISGHRSVSWYQQTPGQGLQFLFEYFSETQRNKGNFPGRFSGRQFSNSRSEMNVSTLELGDSALYLCASSLMASGGDGYTFGSGTRLTVV.